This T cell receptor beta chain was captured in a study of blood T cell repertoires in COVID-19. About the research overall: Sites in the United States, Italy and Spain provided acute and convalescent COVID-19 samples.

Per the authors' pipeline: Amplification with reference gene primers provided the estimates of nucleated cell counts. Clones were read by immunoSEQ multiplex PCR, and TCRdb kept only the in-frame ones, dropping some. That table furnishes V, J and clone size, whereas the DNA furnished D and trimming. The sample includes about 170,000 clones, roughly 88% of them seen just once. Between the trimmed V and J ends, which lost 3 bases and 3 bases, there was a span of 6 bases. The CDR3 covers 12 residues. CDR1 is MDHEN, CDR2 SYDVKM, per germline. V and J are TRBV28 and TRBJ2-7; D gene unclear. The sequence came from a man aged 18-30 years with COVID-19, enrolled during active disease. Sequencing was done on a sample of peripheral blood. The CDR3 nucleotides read TGTGCCAGCAGTTTTAGCATCTACGAGCAGTACTTC. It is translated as CASSFSIYEQYF.